These 16 T cell receptor beta chains were sequenced from one sample in a study of a mutant IDH1 vaccine in newly diagnosed glioma. Clones were sequenced by immunoSEQ multiplex PCR, and TCRdb holds only the in-frame ones, with some missing. The data hold around 44,000 clones, with around 80% observed a single time. Time point here: week 35, safety follow-up. Alongside topical imiquimod, each dose of vaccine comprised 300 ug of mutant IDH1 20-mer peptide. The antigens for these receptors are not known. The sample consisted of PBMCs, taken from a glioma patient whose treatment included an IDH1 peptide vaccine. All receptors derive from a man aged 40-55 years with glioma.

The V gene is TRBV2, the J gene TRBJ2-5; D ambiguous. The germline CDR1 and CDR2 sequences are SNHLY and FYNNEI. Trimming left V 6 bases short and J 4 bases short, with 18 bases between. The CDR3 is 15 amino acids. The CDR3 DNA sequence: TGTGCCAGCAGCGAGAGACTCGCAACGGGAGAGACCCAGTACTTC. Translating gives CASSERLATGETQYF.

The genes are TRBV30 and TRBJ1-5; possibly TRBD1 for D (6 bases). Germline CDR1 and CDR2: GTSNPN and SVGIG (reference sequence). The CDR3 length is 15 residues. V lost 2 bases and J lost 1, with 12 bases in between. CDR3 DNA: TGTGCCTGGAGTCGGGGACACGGAAGCAATCAGCCCCAGCATTTT. Translated, it gives CAWSRGHGSNQPQHF.

The J gene is TRBJ2-7, the V gene TRBV5-1; 8 bases agree with TRBD1. CDR3 size: 15 residues. Germline CDR1 SGHRS, CDR2 YFSETQ. The V and J ends lost 4 bases and 1 base, in that order; junction bases with no gene match: 7. CDR3 in amino acids: CASSAGTGISYEQYF. The CDR3 region has the DNA TGCGCCAGCAGCGCCGGGACAGGTATATCCTACGAGCAGTACTTC.

The chain recombines TRBV10-2 with TRBJ1-2; a weak D match, TRBD1 (5 bases). This CDR3 has 13 amino acids. Trimming cost V 0 bases and J 8 bases, with 10 bases left between them. Germline-derived CDR1 and CDR2 are WSHSY and SAAADI. In DNA form, the CDR3 reads TGCGCCAGCAGTGAGTCGCAGGGCGGCGGCTACACCTTC. As protein: CASSESQGGGYTF.

This clone was seen repeatedly, ten times or more. V gene TRBV2 combines with J gene TRBJ2-7, with D possibly TRBD1 on 5 matching bases. Looked up from germline, CDR1 is SNHLY and CDR2 is FYNNEI. This CDR3 has 14 amino acids. The ends were cut back, 6 bases at V and 2 bases at J, with 14 bases in the middle. CDR3 in amino acids: CASSEDMLAYEQYF. In DNA form, the CDR3 reads TGTGCCAGCAGCGAGGACATGCTGGCCTACGAGCAGTACTTC.

V gene TRBV5-1 combines with J gene TRBJ2-7, with 8 bases matching TRBD2. This CDR3 contains 14 residues. CDR1 is SGHRS, CDR2 YFSETQ, per germline. Unmatched junction bases numbered 4, after V lost 1 base and J lost 4 bases. The CDR3: CASSLSAGGYEQYF. In DNA form, the CDR3 reads TGCGCCAGCAGCTTGTCCGCGGGGGGTTACGAGCAGTACTTC.

J is TRBJ2-2 and V is TRBV25-1, with D maybe TRBD2 (6 bases). Germline CDR1 reads MGHDK; CDR2 reads SYGVNS. Deletions cut 2 bases from V and 1 base from J, with 8 bases between. The CDR3 consists of 15 residues. CDR3 protein: CASSERGRNTGELFF. The DNA for the CDR3 is TGTGCCAGCAGTGAACGGGGGAGGAACACCGGGGAGCTGTTTTTT.

The CDR3 sequence is CASSKTGDSYEQYF. In nucleotides, the CDR3 is TGTGCCAGCAGTAAGACAGGGGACTCCTACGAGCAGTACTTC. The chain has TRBV6-6 and TRBJ2-7, with 8 bases matching TRBD1. The V gene's germline CDR1 is MNHNY and CDR2 SVGAGI (reference sequence). The length of the CDR3 is 14 residues. V dropped 5 bases and J dropped 0; count of bases not matched to a gene: 3.

V is TRBV2 and J is TRBJ1-6; 8 bases match TRBD1. The CDR3 is made up of 14 amino acids. V was clipped by 6 bases and J by 5 bases; unmatched bases: 3. The germline gives CDR1 SNHLY, CDR2 FYNNEI. The CDR3 DNA reads as TGTGCCAGCAGAAGACAGGGGAATAATTCACCCCTCCACTTT. Its protein product is CASRRQGNNSPLHF. The full variable domain, completed using reference TRBV2 and TRBJ1-6, is EPEVTQTPSHQVTQMGQEVILRCVPISNHLYFYWYRQILGQKVEFLVSFYNNEISEKSEIFDDQFSVERPDGSNFTLKIRSTKLEDSAMYFCASRRQGNNSPLHFGNGTRLTVT.

The V and J genes are TRBV4-1 and TRBJ2-2, with 7 bases that match TRBD1. After removal of 4 bases from V and 1 base from J, the junction contained 6 bases not matched to a gene. The germline CDR1 and CDR2 sequences are MGHRA and YSYEKL. The CDR3 is 16 amino acids. CDR3 residues: CASSRDRTGNTGELFF. The CDR3 DNA follows: TGCGCCAGCAGCCGGGATAGGACAGGGAACACCGGGGAGCTGTTTTTT.

The chain has TRBV5-4 and TRBJ1-3; 8 bases map to TRBD1. The germline V gene has CDR1 SGHNT and CDR2 YYREEE (reference sequence). There are 13 residues in the CDR3. Germline trimming cut 3 bases from V and 7 bases from J; bases unmatched to any gene: 3. The CDR3 nucleotides read TGTGCCAGCAGCTCGGGACAGGCGAACACCATATATTTT. Its protein is CASSSGQANTIYF. Full variable domain (outside the CDR3, taken from reference TRBV5-4 and TRBJ1-3): ETGVTQSPTHLIKTRGQQVTLRCSSQSGHNTVSWYQQALGQGPQFIFQYYREEENGRGNFPPRFSGLQFPNYSSELNVNALELDDSALYLCASSSGQANTIYFGEGSWLTVV.

The chain carries TRBV5-1 and TRBJ2-5; no definite D call. Germline CDR1 and CDR2: SGHRS and YFSETQ. CDR3 length equals 14 residues. Trimming took 3 bases from V and 1 from J, leaving 10 bases between them. The CDR3 is CASSWSPTQETQYF. The CDR3 DNA reads TGCGCCAGCAGCTGGTCCCCGACCCAAGAGACCCAGTACTTC.

In this sample, this clone turned up once. This chain joins TRBV5-4 and TRBJ1-5; 7 positions match TRBD1. This CDR3 spans 15 amino acids. Trimming at V came to 2 bases and at J to 3 bases, leaving 5 bases not matched to a gene. Germline CDR1 is SGHNT and CDR2 is YYREEE (reference sequence). The CDR3 DNA sequence: TGTGCCAGCAGCTTAAGGGGGCGCCTCAATCAGCCCCAGCATTTT. The encoded protein is CASSLRGRLNQPQHF.

The V and J genes are TRBV2 and TRBJ1-4; a weak D match, TRBD1 (5 bases). V was clipped by 4 bases and J by 7 bases, with 7 bases between them. The CDR3 is 12 residues long. Germline values: CDR1 SNHLY, CDR2 FYNNEI. For the CDR3, the DNA is TGTGCCAGCAGTGCCAGGGTTGAAAAACTGTTTTTT. Protein: CASSARVEKLFF.

This sequence joins TRBV6-5 and TRBJ1-2; D call uncertain. The CDR3 has 13 amino acids. Per the germline V gene, CDR1 is MNHEY and CDR2 is SVGAGI. V was cut by 5 bases and J by 7 bases, with 14 bases left in between. The CDR3 region is CASSPAGFGGYTF. DNA of the CDR3: TGTGCCAGCAGTCCCGCTGGGTTCGGTGGCTACACCTTC.

The chain couples TRBV2 to TRBJ2-2; possible D gene TRBD1, 6 bases. Germline loops: CDR1 SNHLY, CDR2 FYNNEI. This CDR3 is 15 amino acids long. Trimming pared 7 bases from V and 6 bases from J, leaving 18 bases between. Here the CDR3 DNA reads TGTGCCAGCAAGATACAGGGTGGGGTGGCCGGGGAGCTGTTTTTT. It encodes CASKIQGGVAGELFF.